The present T cell receptor (beta chain) was sequenced within a study of regulatory T cells in long-lasting Graves disease. Investigators prepared the TCR beta libraries by applying iRepertoire HTBI primers and Arm-PCR of CDR3 regions. TCRdb re-called the multiplex PCR reads with MiXCR, one entry per CDR3 protein. The table lists a few hundred thousand distinct CDR3 sequences, about 21% of them singletons. Indicated time point: persistent/refractory GD, antithyroid drugs over 5 years with positive TRAb. The TCR library used RNA extracted from PBMCs. CDR3 size: 13 residues. The germline V gene encodes CDR1 SGHVS and CDR2 FQNEAQ. The V gene lost 3 bases and the J gene lost 5 bases, with 7 bases spanning the gap. There are many counts of this clonotype.

The genes are TRBV7-8 and TRBJ2-2, with a tentative D call TRBD1 (5 bases). The sequenced sample was peripheral blood mononuclear cells (PBMCs), obtained when the disease was refractory, from a patient treated with antithyroid drugs. The receptor's source is a female donor with Graves disease. CDR3 residues: CASSLTETGELFF. CDR3 coding DNA: TGTGCCAGCAGCTTGACAGAAACCGGGGAGCTGTTTTTT.